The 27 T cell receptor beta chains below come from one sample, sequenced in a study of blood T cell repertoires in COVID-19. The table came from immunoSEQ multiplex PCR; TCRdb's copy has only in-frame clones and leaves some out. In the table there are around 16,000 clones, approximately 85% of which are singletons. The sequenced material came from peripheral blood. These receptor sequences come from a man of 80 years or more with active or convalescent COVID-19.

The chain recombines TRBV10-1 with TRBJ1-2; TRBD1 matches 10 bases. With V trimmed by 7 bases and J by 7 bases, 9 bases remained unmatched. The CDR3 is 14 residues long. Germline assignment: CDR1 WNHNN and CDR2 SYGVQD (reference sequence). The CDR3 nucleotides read TGCGCCAGCAATACCCGGGACAGGGGATGTGGCTACACCTTC. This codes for CASNTRDRGCGYTF.

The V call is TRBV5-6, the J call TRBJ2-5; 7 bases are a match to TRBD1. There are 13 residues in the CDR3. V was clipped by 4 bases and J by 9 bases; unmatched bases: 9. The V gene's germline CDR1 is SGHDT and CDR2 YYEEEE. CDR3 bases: TGTGCCAGCAGCGAGACAGGGAATTTGGCCCAGTACTTC. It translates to CASSETGNLAQYF.

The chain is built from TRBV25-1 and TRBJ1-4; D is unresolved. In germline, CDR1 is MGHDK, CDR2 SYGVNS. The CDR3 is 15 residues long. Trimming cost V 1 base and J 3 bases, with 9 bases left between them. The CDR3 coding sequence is TGTGCCAGCAGTGAATCGTACAAAGCTAATGAAAAACTGTTTTTT. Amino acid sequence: CASSESYKANEKLFF.

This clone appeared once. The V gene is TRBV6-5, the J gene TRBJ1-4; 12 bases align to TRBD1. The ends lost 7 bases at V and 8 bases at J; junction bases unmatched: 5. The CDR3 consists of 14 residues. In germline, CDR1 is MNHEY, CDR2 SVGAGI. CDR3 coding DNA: TGTGCCAGCAAAGGGGGGACAGGGGGCGAAAAACTGTTTTTT. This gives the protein CASKGGTGGEKLFF.

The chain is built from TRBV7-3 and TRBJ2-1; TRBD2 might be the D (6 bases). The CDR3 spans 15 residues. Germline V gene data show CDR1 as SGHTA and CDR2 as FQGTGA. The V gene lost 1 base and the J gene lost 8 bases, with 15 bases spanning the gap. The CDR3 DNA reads TGTGCCAGCAGCTTAATGGGGGGACCCACGGATGAGCAGTTCTTC. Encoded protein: CASSLMGGPTDEQFF.

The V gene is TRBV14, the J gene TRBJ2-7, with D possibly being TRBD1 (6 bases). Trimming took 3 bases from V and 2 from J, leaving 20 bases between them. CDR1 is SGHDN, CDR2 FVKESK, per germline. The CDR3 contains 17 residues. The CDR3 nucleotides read TGTGCCAGCAGCCATCTCCTGACCGGGACAAAGACCTACGAGCAGTACTTC. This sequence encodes CASSHLLTGTKTYEQYF.

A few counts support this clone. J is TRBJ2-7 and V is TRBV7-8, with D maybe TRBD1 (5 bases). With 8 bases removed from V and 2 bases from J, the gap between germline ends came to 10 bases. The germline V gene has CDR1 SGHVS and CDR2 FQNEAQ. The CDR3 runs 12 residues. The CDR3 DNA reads TGTGCCAGCGCGGACACAACCTACGAGCAGTACTTC. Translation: CASADTTYEQYF.

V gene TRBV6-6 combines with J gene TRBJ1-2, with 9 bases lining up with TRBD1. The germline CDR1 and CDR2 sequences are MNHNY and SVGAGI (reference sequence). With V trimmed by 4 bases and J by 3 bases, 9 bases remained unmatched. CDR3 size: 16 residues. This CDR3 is CASSSYGQGLDYGYTF. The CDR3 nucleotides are TGTGCCAGCAGTTCCTATGGACAGGGGCTGGACTATGGCTACACCTTC.

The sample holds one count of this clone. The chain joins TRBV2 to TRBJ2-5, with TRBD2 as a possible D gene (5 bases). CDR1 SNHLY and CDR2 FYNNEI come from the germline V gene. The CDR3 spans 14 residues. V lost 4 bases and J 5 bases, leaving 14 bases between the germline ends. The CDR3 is CASSVDLLAETQYF. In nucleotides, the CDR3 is TGTGCCAGCAGTGTGGACTTGCTGGCGGAGACCCAGTACTTC.

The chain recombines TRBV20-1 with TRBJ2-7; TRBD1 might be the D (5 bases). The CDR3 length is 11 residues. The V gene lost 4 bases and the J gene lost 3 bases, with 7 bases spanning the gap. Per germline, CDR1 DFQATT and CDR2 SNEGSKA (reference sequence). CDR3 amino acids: CSAIGDYEQYF. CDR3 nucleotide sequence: TGCAGTGCTATAGGGGACTACGAGCAGTACTTC.

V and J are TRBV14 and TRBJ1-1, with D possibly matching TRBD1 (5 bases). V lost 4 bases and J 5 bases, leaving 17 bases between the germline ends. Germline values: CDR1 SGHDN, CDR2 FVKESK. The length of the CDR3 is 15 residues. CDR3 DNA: TGTGCCAGCAGCCTGACAGCGTCTCCCTGGACTGAAGCTTTCTTT. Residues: CASSLTASPWTEAFF.

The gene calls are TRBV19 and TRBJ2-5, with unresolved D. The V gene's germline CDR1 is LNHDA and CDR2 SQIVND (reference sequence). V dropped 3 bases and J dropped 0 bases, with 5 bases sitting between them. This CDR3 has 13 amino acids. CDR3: CASSIRYQETQYF. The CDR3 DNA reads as TGTGCCAGTAGTATTCGTTACCAAGAGACCCAGTACTTC.

The CDR3 DNA reads TGCGCCAGCAGCCTGGCGGGGGGTGAGGCTTTCTTT. This translates into CASSLAGGEAFF. The chain employs TRBV5-1 and TRBJ1-1, with D tentatively TRBD1 (5 bases). The CDR3 spans 12 residues. CDR1 SGHRS and CDR2 YFSETQ come from the germline V gene. V was cut by 4 bases and J by 11 bases, with 15 bases left in between.

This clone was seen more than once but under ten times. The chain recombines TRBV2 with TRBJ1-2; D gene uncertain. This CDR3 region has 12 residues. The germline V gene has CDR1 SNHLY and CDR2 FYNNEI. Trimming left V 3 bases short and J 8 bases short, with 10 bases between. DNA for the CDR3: TGTGCCAGCAGTGACCGGGGTCCCGGCTACACCTTC. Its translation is CASSDRGPGYTF.

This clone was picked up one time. CDR3 loop: CASSQIGGAYNEQFF. CDR3 nucleotide sequence: TGTGCCAGCAGCCAAATCGGGGGGGCCTACAATGAGCAGTTCTTC. The J gene is TRBJ2-1, the V gene TRBV3-1 (or the pseudogene TRBV3-2); 8 positions match TRBD2. The junction had 2 bases not matched to a gene; V was cut back by 2 bases and J by 2 bases. The CDR3 has 15 residues. Germline V gives CDR1 LGHDT, CDR2 YNNKEL (reference sequence).

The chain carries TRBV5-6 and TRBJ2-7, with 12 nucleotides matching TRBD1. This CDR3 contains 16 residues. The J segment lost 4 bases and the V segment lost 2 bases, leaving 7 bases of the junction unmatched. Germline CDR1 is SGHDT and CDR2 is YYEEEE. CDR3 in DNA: TGTGCCAGCAGCTTCGGCCCGGGACAGGGGGCTTACGAGCAGTACTTC. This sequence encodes CASSFGPGQGAYEQYF. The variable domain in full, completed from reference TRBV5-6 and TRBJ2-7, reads DAGVTQSPTHLIKTRGQQVTLRCSPKSGHDTVSWYQQALGQGPQFIFQYYEEEERQRGNFPDRFSGHQFPNYSSELNVNALLLGDSALYLCASSFGPGQGAYEQYFGPGTRLTVT.

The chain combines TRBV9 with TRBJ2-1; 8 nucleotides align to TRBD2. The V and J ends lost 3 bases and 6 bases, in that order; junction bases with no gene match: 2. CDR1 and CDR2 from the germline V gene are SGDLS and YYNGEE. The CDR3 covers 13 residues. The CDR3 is CASSGTSRNEQFF. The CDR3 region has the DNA TGTGCCAGCAGCGGGACTAGCCGCAATGAGCAGTTCTTC.

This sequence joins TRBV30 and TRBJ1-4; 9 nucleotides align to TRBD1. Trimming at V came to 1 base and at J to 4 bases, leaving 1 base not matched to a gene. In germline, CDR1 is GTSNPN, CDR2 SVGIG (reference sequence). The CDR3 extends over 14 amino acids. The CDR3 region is CAWSAGQGNEKLFF. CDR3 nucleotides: TGTGCCTGGAGTGCGGGACAGGGTAATGAAAAACTGTTTTTT.

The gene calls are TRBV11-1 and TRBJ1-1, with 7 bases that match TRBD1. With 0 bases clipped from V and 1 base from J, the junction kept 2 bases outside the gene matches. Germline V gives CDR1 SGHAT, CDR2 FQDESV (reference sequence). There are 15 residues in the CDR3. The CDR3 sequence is CASSLAAGGNTEAFF. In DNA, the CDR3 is TGTGCCAGCAGCTTAGCGGCAGGGGGGAACACTGAAGCTTTCTTT. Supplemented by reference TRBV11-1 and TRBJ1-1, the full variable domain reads EAEVAQSPRYKITEKSQAVAFWCDPISGHATLYWYRQILGQGPELLVQFQDESVVDDSQLPKDRFSAERLKGVDSTLKIQPAELGDSAMYLCASSLAAGGNTEAFFGQGTRLTVV.

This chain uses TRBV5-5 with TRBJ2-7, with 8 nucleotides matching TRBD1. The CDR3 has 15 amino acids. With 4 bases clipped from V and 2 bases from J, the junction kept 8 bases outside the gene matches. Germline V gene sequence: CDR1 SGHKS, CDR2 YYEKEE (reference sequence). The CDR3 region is CASSLTAGQAYEQYF. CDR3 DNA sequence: TGTGCCAGCAGCCTTACGGCGGGACAGGCCTACGAGCAGTACTTC. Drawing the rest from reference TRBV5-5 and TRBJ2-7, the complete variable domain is DAGVTQSPTHLIKTRGQQVTLRCSPISGHKSVSWYQQVLGQGPQFIFQYYEKEERGRGNFPDRFSARQFPNYSSELNVNALLLGDSALYLCASSLTAGQAYEQYFGPGTRLTVT.

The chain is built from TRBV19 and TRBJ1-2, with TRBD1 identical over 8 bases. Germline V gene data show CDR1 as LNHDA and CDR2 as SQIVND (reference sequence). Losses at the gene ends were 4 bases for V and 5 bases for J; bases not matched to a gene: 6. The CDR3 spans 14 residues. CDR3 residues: CASSKGQVGYGYTF. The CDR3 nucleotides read TGTGCCAGTAGTAAGGGACAGGTCGGGTATGGCTACACCTTC.

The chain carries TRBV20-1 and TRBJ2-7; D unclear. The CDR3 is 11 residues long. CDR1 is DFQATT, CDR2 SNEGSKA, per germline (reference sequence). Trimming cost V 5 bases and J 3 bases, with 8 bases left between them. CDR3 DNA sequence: TGCAGTGCTGCTATATACTACGAGCAGTACTTC. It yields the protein CSAAIYYEQYF.

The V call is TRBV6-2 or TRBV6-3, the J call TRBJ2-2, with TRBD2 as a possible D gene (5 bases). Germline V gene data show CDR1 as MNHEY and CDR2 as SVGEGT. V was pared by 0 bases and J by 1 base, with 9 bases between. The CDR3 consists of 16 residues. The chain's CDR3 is CASSYSRVMNTGELFF. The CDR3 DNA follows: TGTGCCAGCAGTTACTCGAGGGTTATGAACACCGGGGAGCTGTTTTTT.

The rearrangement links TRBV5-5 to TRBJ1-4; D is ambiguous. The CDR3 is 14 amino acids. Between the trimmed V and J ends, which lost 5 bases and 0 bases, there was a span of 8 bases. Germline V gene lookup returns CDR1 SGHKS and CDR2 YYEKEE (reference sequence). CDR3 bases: TGTGCCAGCAGGGGAGGGACAACTAATGAAAAACTGTTTTTT. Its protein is CASRGGTTNEKLFF.

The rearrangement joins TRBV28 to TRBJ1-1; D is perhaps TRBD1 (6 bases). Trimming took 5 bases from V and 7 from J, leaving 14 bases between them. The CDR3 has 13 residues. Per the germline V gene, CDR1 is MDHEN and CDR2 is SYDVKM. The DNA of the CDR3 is TGTGCCAGCAGTCTCGCCGGACAGTTTGAAGCTTTCTTT. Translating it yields CASSLAGQFEAFF.

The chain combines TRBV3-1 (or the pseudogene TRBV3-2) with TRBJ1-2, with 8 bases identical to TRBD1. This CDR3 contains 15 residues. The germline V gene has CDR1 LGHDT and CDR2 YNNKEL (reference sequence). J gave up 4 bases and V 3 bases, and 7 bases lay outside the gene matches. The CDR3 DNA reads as TGTGCCAGCAGCCAGGAGACAGGGGATGCCTATGGCTACACCTTC. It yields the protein CASSQETGDAYGYTF.

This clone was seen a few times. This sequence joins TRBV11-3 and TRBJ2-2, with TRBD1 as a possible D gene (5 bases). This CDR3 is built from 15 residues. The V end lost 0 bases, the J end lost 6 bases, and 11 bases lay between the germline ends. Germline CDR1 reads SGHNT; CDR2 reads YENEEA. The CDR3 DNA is TGTGCCAGCAGCTTAGATCTTGACAGCGCCGGGGAGCTGTTTTTT. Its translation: CASSLDLDSAGELFF.